This T cell receptor beta chain was observed in a study of early T cells in non-severe SARS-CoV-2 infection. The CDR3 sequence is 15 residues long. Germline CDR1 SEHNR, CDR2 FQNEAQ (reference sequence). V was shortened by 1 base and J by 2 bases, with 12 bases between the two germline ends. This clonotype has at least ten counts. Unique molecular identifiers (one per individual cDNA molecule) were attached. TCRdb independently ran MiXCR on the 5' RACE reads; one entry per CDR3 protein. The table includes approximately 76,000 distinct CDR3 sequences, roughly 13% detected once. Sample: whole blood. This clonotype was sampled from an adult who was a healthcare worker with PCR-confirmed SARS-CoV-2 infection or an uninfected control (not recorded which). The V gene is TRBV7-9, the J gene TRBJ2-7, with no clear D. The CDR3 sequence is CASSLVGPSTYEQYF. The CDR3 DNA reads TGTGCCAGCAGCTTAGTCGGTCCCAGTACCTACGAGCAGTACTTC.